These T cell receptor beta chains were read from a single sample in a study of sequential checkpoint blockade in melanoma. Repertoires were generated with immunoSEQ multiplex PCR, while TCRdb's copy carries only in-frame clones and drops some. The table records 10,000 or so clones, 73% of them present only once. This specimen consisted of CD8+ T cells sorted from blood (inferred from file names), obtained from a patient given nivolumab and ipilimumab in sequence. The receptors shown here come from a human donor with melanoma. The conserved cysteine and the conserved F or W are not part of the CDR3 here. Each record gives: J gene, V gene, D gene, CDR3 protein. D genes are given only for firm matches.

>TRBJ2-5|TRBV11-2|-
ASSLVMDSEGETQY
>TRBJ1-2|TRBV29-1|TRBD1
SVEPDRGLGGYT
>TRBJ1-2|TRBV19|-
ASREGGNGYT
>TRBJ1-2|TRBV5-1|TRBD1
ASSLAIGTGKYGYT
>TRBJ1-1|TRBV5-6|-
ASSWAELNTEAF
>TRBJ1-1|TRBV27|TRBD1
ASSSGQGIEAF
>TRBJ1-2|TRBV29-1|TRBD1
SVSATGGMDGYT
>TRBJ1-3|TRBV27|TRBD1
ASSLSRQGGNTIY
>TRBJ2-2|TRBV14|-
ASSQELTRGTGELF
>TRBJ1-1|TRBV27|TRBD1
ATKRGLNTEAF
>TRBJ1-4|TRBV4-1|-
ASSQVQPDEKLF
>TRBJ1-2|TRBV27|-
ASRTTHLLGYGYT
>TRBJ1-1|TRBV4-1|-
ASSPRRGTEAF
>TRBJ1-5|TRBV7-8|TRBD1
ASSLVGQGEWRNQPQH
>TRBJ1-1|TRBV4-1|-
ASSQEWWTEAF
>TRBJ1-2|TRBV5-6|TRBD1
ASSAGQMYGYT
>TRBJ1-1|TRBV4-1|TRBD1
ASSHPTGGDTEAF
>TRBJ2-1|TRBV19|-
ASRSTVLKHNEQF
>TRBJ1-1|TRBV7-2|-
ASSLDRGADTEAF
>TRBJ2-2|TRBV9|-
ASSVSDGTGELF
>TRBJ2-1|TRBV5-6|-
ASSLELTNEQF
>TRBJ1-5|TRBV19|TRBD1
ASVSRTGGGWLRNQPQH
>TRBJ2-5|TRBV4-1|-
ASSQARGMKETQY
>TRBJ2-2|TRBV19|-
ALLSPNTGELF
>TRBJ2-1|TRBV6-4|TRBD2
ASSDSTSGSNEQF
>TRBJ2-7|TRBV6-5|-
ASTDGGYNSYEQY
>TRBJ2-7|TRBV2|-
ATQRPQIYEQY
>TRBJ1-4|TRBV28|TRBD1
ASASTGDANNEKLF
>TRBJ2-2|TRBV4-2|-
ASSQVDRGLAAEGDTGELF
>TRBJ2-1|TRBV7-9|-
ASSHQGVRQSDEQF
>TRBJ2-1|TRBV6-1|TRBD2
ASSDGGGGSYNEQF
>TRBJ2-1|TRBV19|TRBD2
ASSIAGGAGYNEQF
>TRBJ1-1|TRBV9|TRBD1
ASSAAGTGSTEAF
>TRBJ2-1|TRBV27|TRBD2
ASSPTLSGVPYNEQF
>TRBJ2-2|TRBV10-1|TRBD2
ASSALAEVTGELF
>TRBJ2-6|TRBV2|-
ASSEPRQSSGANVLT
>TRBJ2-2|TRBV9|TRBD2
ASSGGGSRAGELF
>TRBJ2-1|TRBV29-1|TRBD2
SVVGLAGGSSYNEQF
>TRBJ1-1|TRBV7-8|-
ASSLDRGPVNTEAF
>TRBJ1-1|TRBV4-1|-
ASSQESSDTEAF
>TRBJ2-2|TRBV5-6|TRBD2
ASSPWTSGLRGELF
>TRBJ2-5|TRBV7-6|-
ASSFIRRGQETQY
>TRBJ2-2|TRBV5-6|TRBD1
ASSSAVRGRTGELF
>TRBJ2-1|TRBV6-1|TRBD2
ASSVTSGNNNEQF
>-|TRBV4-1|TRBD1
ASSLRTGPIYEQY
>TRBJ1-5|TRBV7-8|TRBD1
ASSSTQGALGPQH
>TRBJ2-2|TRBV7-6|-
ASTQRGGGLSNTGELF
>TRBJ2-3|TRBV15|TRBD1
ATSIDRAPTDTQY
>TRBJ1-2|TRBV18|TRBD1
ASSPIGQGAPEGYT
>TRBJ1-5|TRBV27|TRBD1
ASSQTGYNQPQH
>TRBJ1-2|TRBV19|TRBD1
ASSKGGADGYT
>TRBJ1-4|TRBV5-1|-
ASSLAGEKLF
>TRBJ1-1|TRBV5-1|TRBD1
ASSLGDRGRDTEAF
>TRBJ1-5|TRBV28|-
ASSFPQPQH
>TRBJ2-2|TRBV5-6|-
ASSFLWGLDNENTGELF
>TRBJ2-6|TRBV4-2|-
ASSQETSGGANVLT
>TRBJ1-2|TRBV10-3|-
AISEEAYSYT
>TRBJ2-1|TRBV7-9|TRBD2
ASSHLAGAVNEQF